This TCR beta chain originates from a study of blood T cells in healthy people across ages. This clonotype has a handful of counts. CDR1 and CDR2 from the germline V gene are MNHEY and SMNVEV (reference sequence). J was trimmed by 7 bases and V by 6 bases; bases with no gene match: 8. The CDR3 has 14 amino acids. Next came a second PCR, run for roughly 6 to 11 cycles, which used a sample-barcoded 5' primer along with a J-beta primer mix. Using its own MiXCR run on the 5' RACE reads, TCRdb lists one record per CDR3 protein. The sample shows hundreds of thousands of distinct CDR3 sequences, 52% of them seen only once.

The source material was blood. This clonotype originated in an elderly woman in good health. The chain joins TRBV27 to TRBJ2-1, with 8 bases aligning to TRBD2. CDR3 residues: CASRREGLYNEQFF. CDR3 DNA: TGTGCCAGCAGACGGGAGGGCCTCTATAATGAGCAGTTCTTC.